The 10 T cell receptor beta chains below were found in one sample sequenced in a study of T-cell memory formation after mild COVID-19. From the 5' RACE reads, TCRdb called clonotypes with MiXCR, one entry per CDR3 protein. The data show 500,000 to 650,000 distinct CDR3 sequences, with about 20% seen just once and about 8.2% held by the top ten. Sequences were obtained from PBMCs or a T cell subset sorted from them (not recorded which). The source is an adult woman who had mild COVID-19 (a few samples of this study predate the infection). Cell type and time point are not known.

This chain uses TRBV7-2 with TRBJ2-7; D is uncertain. Germline CDR1 reads SGHTA; CDR2 reads FQGNSA. The ends were cut back, 5 bases at V and 5 bases at J, with 10 bases in the middle. The CDR3 contains 12 residues. For the CDR3, the DNA is TGTGCCAGCAGCCGACGAACCCACGAGCAGTACTTC. Its protein is CASSRRTHEQYF. Combining the CDR3 with reference TRBV7-2 and TRBJ2-7 gives the whole variable domain GAGVSQSPSNKVTEKGKDVELRCDPISGHTALYWYRQSLGQGLEFLIYFQGNSAPDKSGLPSDRFSAERTGGSVSTLTIQRTQQEDSAVYLCASSRRTHEQYFGPGTRLTVT.

V is TRBV7-8 and J is TRBJ1-4; a weak D match, TRBD1 (6 bases). Looked up from germline, CDR1 is SGHVS and CDR2 is FQNEAQ. V was trimmed by 7 bases and J by 3 bases, leaving 24 bases between them. The CDR3 extends over 18 amino acids. CDR3 residues: CASIPGAGPRGANEKLFF. In nucleotides, the CDR3 is TGTGCCAGCATCCCGGGGGCAGGACCCCGGGGGGCTAATGAAAAACTGTTTTTT.

This clonotype was observed at least ten times. The chain has TRBV11-2 and TRBJ2-7, with TRBD2 as a possible D gene (5 bases). This CDR3 spans 15 amino acids. Germline V gene sequence: CDR1 SGHAT, CDR2 FQNNGV. V lost 0 bases and J 3 bases, leaving 12 bases between the germline ends. CDR3 coding DNA: TGTGCCAGCAGCTTAGAGGGGTCCGGGATCTACGAGCAGTACTTC. It is translated as CASSLEGSGIYEQYF.

V gene TRBV3-1 combines with J gene TRBJ2-7; D gene uncertain. Trimming left V 3 bases short and J 0 bases short, with 12 bases between. The CDR3 spans 15 residues. Germline V CDR1 and CDR2: LGHDT, YNNKEL (reference sequence). The CDR3 DNA is TGTGCCAGCAGCCATCCATGGGCGGTCTCCTACGAGCAGTACTTC. Its translation: CASSHPWAVSYEQYF.

This clonotype was counted between two and nine times. The rearrangement links TRBV5-1 to TRBJ1-1; weak D call: TRBD1 (5 bases). Germline V lookup: CDR1 SGHRS, CDR2 YFSETQ. CDR3 length: 16 residues. Trimming shortened V by 0 bases and J by 1 base, and 13 bases separated the two germline ends. The CDR3 DNA reads TGCGCCAGCAGCTTGGGCCTAGAGGGGTGGAACACTGAAGCTTTCTTT. Translation: CASSLGLEGWNTEAFF.

J is TRBJ1-2 and V is TRBV3-1; 8 nucleotides align to TRBD1. The CDR3 is 15 amino acids. Germline V lookup: CDR1 LGHDT, CDR2 YNNKEL (reference sequence). V gave up 2 bases and J gave up 7 bases; unmatched junction bases: 9. In DNA, the CDR3 is TGTGCCAGCAGCCAACAGGGGGCTAAATCTTCTGGCTACACCTTC. It specifies CASSQQGAKSSGYTF.

The CDR3 loop reads CASSLDPWGSYEQYF. The CDR3 region has the DNA TGTGCCAGCAGCTTAGACCCTTGGGGCTCCTACGAGCAGTACTTC. This chain uses TRBV7-2 with TRBJ2-7; D is undetermined. V was pared by 1 base and J by 0 bases, with 10 bases between. The length of the CDR3 is 15 residues. Germline values: CDR1 SGHTA, CDR2 FQGNSA.

The V and J genes are TRBV5-5 and TRBJ2-3, with D maybe TRBD1 (6 bases). The CDR3 sequence is 15 residues long. The germline CDR1 and CDR2 sequences are SGHKS and YYEKEE (reference sequence). Trimming shortened V by 4 bases and J by 3 bases, and 15 bases separated the two germline ends. CDR3 nucleotide sequence: TGTGCCAGCAGCGAGGGGGAAAAAGCAACAGATACGCAGTATTTT. Translated, it gives CASSEGEKATDTQYF.

J is TRBJ2-2 and V is TRBV4-2; 14 bases agree with TRBD2. CDR3 size: 19 residues. Trimming removed 3 bases from V and 5 bases from J; junction bases left unmatched: 11. Germline assignment: CDR1 LGHNA and CDR2 YNFKEQ. CDR3 in DNA: TGTGCCAGCAGCCAGGGGACTAGCGGGGGCCTCGCGGGGACCGGGGAGCTGTTTTTT. Protein: CASSQGTSGGLAGTGELFF.

This clonotype was picked up many times. The chain couples TRBV11-3 to TRBJ2-1; D is ambiguous. V gave up 5 bases and J gave up 8 bases, with 16 bases separating them. The CDR3 contains 14 residues. Germline values: CDR1 SGHNT, CDR2 YENEEA. This CDR3 reads CASSRPGESHEQFF. CDR3 DNA: TGTGCCAGCAGCCGTCCTGGGGAAAGCCATGAGCAGTTCTTC.